These 27 T cell receptor beta chains share one sample of origin, sequenced in a study of T-cell reconstitution after alpha-beta-depleted transplantation in children. Unique molecular identifiers were incorporated during preparation of the TCRbeta library. TCRdb used MiXCR to reprocess the PCR reads, holding one entry per CDR3 protein. The sample holds about 400,000 distinct CDR3 sequences, 20% seen once. This specimen consisted of PBMCs from the stem cell graft donor, obtained from the stem cell graft. The receptors were gathered from a human donor who donated a stem cell graft to a child with acute myeloid leukemia.

This clonotype was seen a handful of times. This chain links TRBV29-1 with TRBJ2-7; the match to TRBD2 covers 7 bases. Germline loops: CDR1 SQVTM, CDR2 ANQGSEA. V shed 6 bases, J shed 6 bases, and the junction held 11 bases outside the gene matches. This CDR3 contains 13 residues. CDR3 bases: TGCAGCGTCAGGGAGGCGGGAGCTGGCGAGCAGTACTTC. This translates into CSVREAGAGEQYF.

The gene calls are TRBV9 and TRBJ2-5; 15 nucleotides match TRBD2. This CDR3 comprises 18 residues. The germline gives CDR1 SGDLS, CDR2 YYNGEE. The V gene end was trimmed by 4 bases and the J gene end by 4 bases; junction bases not matched to a gene: 11. The CDR3 loop reads CASSPRTSGRAVSETQYF. CDR3 DNA sequence: TGTGCCAGCAGCCCTCGGACTAGCGGGAGGGCCGTCTCAGAGACCCAGTACTTC.

The chain recombines TRBV20-1 with TRBJ2-3; 8 bases are shared with TRBD1. Trimming removed 8 bases from V and 2 bases from J; junction bases left unmatched: 15. This CDR3 contains 16 residues. Germline V gives CDR1 DFQATT, CDR2 SNEGSKA (reference sequence). CDR3 sequence reads: CSSWGQGALFTDTQYF. In DNA form, the CDR3 reads TGCAGTTCTTGGGGCCAGGGGGCTCTCTTCACAGATACGCAGTATTTT.

This clonotype was seen a handful of times. A read error may be the cause here, since a much bigger clone is one base away. The gene calls are TRBV12-3 or TRBV12-4 and TRBJ2-5; 12 nucleotides match TRBD2. The length of the CDR3 is 14 residues. V shed 5 bases and J 5 bases; nucleotides not matched to a gene: 3. The CDR3 loop is CASSETSGSETQYF. The CDR3 DNA reads TGTGCCAGCAGTGAGACTAGCGGGAGTGAGACCCAGTACTTC.

This clonotype came up a few times. The chain combines TRBV20-1 with TRBJ1-1, with D perhaps matching TRBD1 (6 bases). V lost 1 base, J lost 4 bases, and 10 bases lay in between. Germline V lookup: CDR1 DFQATT, CDR2 SNEGSKA (reference sequence). The CDR3 extends over 13 amino acids. The DNA for the CDR3 is TGCAGTGCTAGAGCCAGGGGTCCCACTGAAGCTTTCTTT. This translates into CSARARGPTEAFF.

This clonotype was seen only a few times. The chain links TRBV5-6 to TRBJ2-1, with 15 bases fitting TRBD2. The V and J ends lost 0 bases and 6 bases, in that order; junction bases with no gene match: 1. The CDR3 spans 16 residues. Germline CDR1 is SGHDT and CDR2 is YYEEEE. The CDR3 sequence: CASSLAGLAGGNEQFF. The CDR3 bases are TGTGCCAGCAGCTTGGCGGGACTAGCGGGAGGCAATGAGCAGTTCTTC.

The rearrangement joins TRBV27 to TRBJ2-1, with TRBD2 identical over 13 bases. The ends lost 6 bases at V and 9 bases at J; junction bases unmatched: 8. The CDR3 extends over 15 amino acids. The germline V gene has CDR1 MNHEY and CDR2 SMNVEV (reference sequence). CDR3 amino acids: CASSRGTSGNIEQFF. CDR3 nucleotides: TGTGCCAGCAGCCGAGGGACTAGCGGGAATATTGAGCAGTTCTTC.

There are a few counts of this clonotype. The chain recombines TRBV7-2 with TRBJ2-1; TRBD1 aligns across 8 bases. This CDR3 has 15 amino acids. V lost 5 bases and J lost 4; bases outside the gene matches: 7. CDR1 SGHTA and CDR2 FQGNSA come from the germline V gene. DNA of the CDR3: TGTGCCAGCAGCCTGACAGGGGCGATATACAATGAGCAGTTCTTC. Translating gives CASSLTGAIYNEQFF.

There are many counts of this clonotype. V is TRBV29-1 and J is TRBJ2-5; TRBD1 agrees at 8 bases. The germline CDR1 and CDR2 sequences are SQVTM and ANQGSEA. The CDR3 is 13 amino acids. The CDR3 here is CSGIQGAGETQYF. DNA of the CDR3: TGCAGTGGCATCCAGGGGGCAGGGGAGACCCAGTACTTC.

The chain joins TRBV10-3 to TRBJ1-3; unclear D gene. Germline V gene lookup returns CDR1 ENHRY and CDR2 SYGVKD. The V end lost 4 bases, the J end lost 4 bases, and 8 bases lay between the germline ends. The CDR3 is 13 residues long. The CDR3 DNA is TGTGCCATCAGTGGGTTTCAAGGAAACACCATATATTTT. Protein sequence: CAISGFQGNTIYF.

This clonotype was seen more than once but under ten times. This chain links TRBV15 with TRBJ2-6; TRBD1 matches 8 bases. CDR1 and CDR2 (germline): LNHNV, YYDKDF (reference sequence). V lost 1 base and J lost 0; bases outside the gene matches: 8. This CDR3 contains 19 residues. Here the CDR3 reads CATSRARDRSRSGANVLTF. The CDR3 coding sequence is TGTGCCACCAGCAGAGCCCGGGACAGGTCGCGCTCTGGGGCCAACGTCCTGACTTTC.

A few counts support this clonotype. This chain connects TRBV5-1 to TRBJ1-5; perhaps TRBD1 as D (5 bases). Per germline, CDR1 SGHRS and CDR2 YFSETQ. Trimming took 0 bases from V and 3 from J, leaving 7 bases between them. The CDR3 runs 14 residues. CDR3 amino acids: CASSLAGTNQPQHF. The CDR3 DNA reads as TGCGCCAGCAGCTTGGCCGGGACCAATCAGCCCCAGCATTTT.

This clonotype occurred many times. This chain links TRBV25-1 with TRBJ2-1, with TRBD1 as a possible D gene (6 bases). Germline CDR1 and CDR2: MGHDK and SYGVNS. Trimming removed 8 bases at V and 2 bases at J, with 10 bases between. The CDR3 has 13 residues. CDR3: CASQGWAYNEQFF. The CDR3 DNA reads as TGTGCCAGCCAGGGGTGGGCCTACAATGAGCAGTTCTTC.

This clonotype was seen repeatedly, ten times or more. This chain joins TRBV20-1 and TRBJ2-1; perhaps TRBD2 as D (5 bases). V was clipped by 1 base and J by 4 bases, with 11 bases between them. The CDR3 sequence is 14 residues long. Germline V gene sequence: CDR1 DFQATT, CDR2 SNEGSKA (reference sequence). The CDR3 reads CSARGGLLYNEQFF. As DNA, the CDR3 is TGCAGTGCTAGAGGAGGACTCCTTTACAATGAGCAGTTCTTC.

This clonotype was seen ten or more times. V usage is TRBV29-1 and J usage is TRBJ2-7; 7 bases align to TRBD1. CDR1 is SQVTM and CDR2 is ANQGSEA in the germline V gene. This CDR3 region has 12 residues. The trim removed 7 bases at V and 1 base at J, leaving 4 bases unmatched. Written as DNA, the CDR3 is TGCAGCGGGAGGACAGGATCCTACGAGCAGTACTTC. It codes for CSGRTGSYEQYF.

This chain connects TRBV12-3 or TRBV12-4 to TRBJ2-1, with 9 bases aligning to TRBD2. This CDR3 region has 15 residues. This chain's CDR3 is CASGRGGGSYNEQFF. CDR3 nucleotides: TGTGCTAGCGGGAGAGGAGGGGGCTCCTACAATGAGCAGTTCTTC.

The chain carries TRBV11-3 and TRBJ1-3; 8 nucleotides match TRBD1. Trimming removed 6 bases from V and 3 bases from J; junction bases left unmatched: 7. The CDR3 is made up of 15 amino acids. Germline CDR1 and CDR2: SGHNT and YENEEA. The CDR3 DNA sequence: TGTGCCAGCAGACTTCAGGGGGCGAGTGGAAACACCATATATTTT. Translated: CASRLQGASGNTIYF. The full variable domain, rest sourced from reference TRBV11-3 and TRBJ1-3, is EAGVVQSPRYKIIEKKQPVAFWCNPISGHNTLYWYLQNLGQGPELLIRYENEEAVDDSQLPKDRFSAERLKGVDSTLKIQPAELGDSAVYLCASRLQGASGNTIYFGEGSWLTVV.

V and J are TRBV9 and TRBJ2-3, with D maybe TRBD2 (5 bases). CDR3 length equals 17 residues. Trimming cost V 4 bases and J 6 bases, with 24 bases left between them. In germline, CDR1 is SGDLS, CDR2 YYNGEE. The CDR3 nucleotides are TGTGCCAGCAGCCCAAAATGGGGAGCCAATCAGGCGGATACGCAGTATTTT. Protein: CASSPKWGANQADTQYF.

The CDR3 here is CASSLEGWSGLNYGYTF. The CDR3 DNA follows: TGTGCCAGCAGCTTAGAAGGTTGGTCAGGACTTAACTATGGCTACACCTTC. The chain employs TRBV7-9 and TRBJ1-2; D is unresolved. Trimming pared 1 base from V and 1 base from J, leaving 16 bases between. CDR1 SEHNR and CDR2 FQNEAQ come from the germline V gene (reference sequence). The length of the CDR3 is 17 residues.

This clonotype showed up just a few times. The V and J genes are TRBV12-3 or TRBV12-4 and TRBJ2-5; D is ambiguous. The CDR3 totals 12 residues. With 6 bases removed from V and 7 bases from J, the gap between germline ends came to 12 bases. The CDR3 coding sequence is TGTGCCAGCAGCGAACTAAGGGCGACCCAGTACTTC. It encodes CASSELRATQYF.

This clonotype has ten or more counts. The chain has TRBV5-6 and TRBJ2-1, with 8 bases identical to TRBD1. Per the germline V gene, CDR1 is SGHDT and CDR2 is YYEEEE. The CDR3 runs 11 residues. The ends lost 4 bases at V and 10 bases at J; junction bases unmatched: 1. CDR3: CASSAGGEQFF. The CDR3 DNA reads TGTGCCAGCAGCGCAGGGGGCGAGCAGTTCTTC.

This clonotype has a handful of counts. The gene calls are TRBV5-1 and TRBJ2-7; 10 nucleotides align to TRBD2. Germline CDR1 reads SGHRS; CDR2 reads YFSETQ. This CDR3 is built from 16 residues. V lost 4 bases and J lost 0; bases outside the gene matches: 7. The CDR3 here is CASSRQSGRVSYEQYF. CDR3 bases: TGCGCCAGCAGCAGGCAAAGCGGGAGGGTCTCCTACGAGCAGTACTTC. Using reference TRBV5-1 and TRBJ2-7 for the parts outside the CDR3, the full variable domain is KAGVTQTPRYLIKTRGQQVTLSCSPISGHRSVSWYQQTPGQGLQFLFEYFSETQRNKGNFPGRFSGRQFSNSRSEMNVSTLELGDSALYLCASSRQSGRVSYEQYFGPGTRLTVT.

J is TRBJ2-3 and V is TRBV19; 8 nucleotides agree with TRBD2. The germline V gene encodes CDR1 LNHDA and CDR2 SQIVND (reference sequence). V was clipped by 4 bases and J by 4 bases; unmatched bases: 4. There are 14 residues in the CDR3. In DNA form, the CDR3 reads TGTGCCAGTAGTAATCCGGGACTAGCAGATACGCAGTATTTT. Amino acids: CASSNPGLADTQYF.

The genes are TRBV7-3 and TRBJ1-1; 7 bases agree with TRBD1. Trimming removed 6 bases from V and 4 bases from J; junction bases left unmatched: 8. The germline CDR1 and CDR2 sequences are SGHTA and FQGTGA. The CDR3 runs to 14 residues. The CDR3 loop reads CASSPRGSGTEAFF. The CDR3 DNA reads TGTGCCAGCAGTCCCAGGGGGTCGGGCACTGAAGCTTTCTTT.

This clonotype showed up many times. The chain employs TRBV29-1 and TRBJ1-4; D remains ambiguous. V was trimmed by 6 bases and J by 5 bases, leaving 10 bases between them. CDR1 is SQVTM, CDR2 ANQGSEA, per germline. The CDR3 runs 12 residues. CDR3 loop: CSVGRANEKLFF. CDR3 coding DNA: TGCAGCGTGGGCAGAGCAAATGAAAAACTGTTTTTT.

This chain uses TRBV6-5 with TRBJ1-1; D ambiguous. The CDR3 loop spans 13 amino acids. The V gene's germline CDR1 is MNHEY and CDR2 SVGAGI. V was shortened by 6 bases and J by 0 bases, with 8 bases between the two germline ends. The CDR3 region is CASSPVLNTEAFF. The CDR3 bases are TGTGCCAGCAGCCCCGTGTTGAACACTGAAGCTTTCTTT.

This chain links TRBV29-1 with TRBJ2-5, with 15 bases fitting TRBD2. The CDR3 totals 15 residues. Germline CDR1 SQVTM, CDR2 ANQGSEA. Unmatched junction bases numbered 5, after V lost 4 bases and J lost 5 bases. This CDR3 reads CSVVGLAGGGETQYF. CDR3 bases: TGCAGCGTTGTGGGACTAGCGGGAGGCGGGGAGACCCAGTACTTC.